These 27 T cell receptor beta chains were sequenced from one sample in a study of stem cell transplantation in POMP-related autoinflammatory disease. Assay used: immunoSEQ multiplex PCR; TCRdb lists only in-frame clones, some missing. Among about 9,900 clones listed, about four fifths were seen once. Source: CD4+ T cells from PBMCs, taken after stem cell transplantation. Every receptor here comes from a human patient with POMP-related autoinflammation and immune dysregulation (PRAID). Some T cells may be supplied by the graft donor.

As regards this clone: One end of the junction varies from germline; a read error may be responsible. The rearrangement uses TRBV7-7 and TRBJ2-7, with TRBD2 matching 11 bases. There are 15 residues in the CDR3. The germline CDR1 and CDR2 sequences are SSHAT and FNYEAQ (reference sequence). The CDR3 DNA is TGTGCTAGCAGCCCGCGACTAGCGGGATCCCACGAGCAGTACTTC. Translating it yields CASSPRLAGSHEQYF.

The rearrangement joins TRBV6-2 or TRBV6-3 to TRBJ2-6; 7 bases are shared with TRBD1. This CDR3 region has 15 residues. CDR1 is MNHEY, CDR2 SVGEGT, per germline. Trimming cost V 5 bases and J 4 bases; bases outside gene matches: 5. The CDR3 loop is CASSTRGPGANVLTF. In nucleotides, the CDR3 is TGTGCCAGCAGTACGAGGGGGCCCGGGGCCAACGTCCTGACTTTC.

CDR3 protein: CASSPSGGTEAFF. The DNA for the CDR3 is TGTGCCAGCTCACCATCCGGGGGCACTGAAGCTTTCTTT. The chain employs TRBV18 and TRBJ1-1; D is possibly TRBD1 (5 bases). Germline CDR1 KGHSH, CDR2 LQKENI. The V gene lost 2 bases and the J gene lost 4 bases, with 8 bases spanning the gap. The CDR3 spans 13 residues.

The CDR3 bases are TGTGCCAGCAGCCGGTGGGGGACCAACCACAATGAGCAGTTCTTC. It specifies CASSRWGTNHNEQFF. The rearrangement uses TRBV7-3 and TRBJ2-1, with D perhaps matching TRBD1 or TRBD2 (5 bases each). V was trimmed by 5 bases and J by 5 bases, leaving 16 bases between them. CDR1 is SGHTA and CDR2 is FQGTGA in the germline V gene. This CDR3 spans 15 amino acids.

The chain carries TRBV19 and TRBJ2-1; D might be TRBD1 (5 bases). Trimming pared 7 bases from V and 3 bases from J, leaving 10 bases between. Germline values: CDR1 LNHDA, CDR2 SQIVND (reference sequence). This CDR3 has 13 residues. The CDR3 sequence is CASTPTGYNEQFF. The DNA for the CDR3 is TGTGCCAGTACCCCCACAGGCTACAATGAGCAGTTCTTC.

This clone was seen a handful of times. This chain links TRBV5-1 with TRBJ1-1, with D hard to call. Between the trimmed V and J ends, which lost 0 bases and 8 bases, there was a span of 8 bases. The CDR3 loop spans 12 amino acids. CDR1 and CDR2 from the germline V gene are SGHRS and YFSETQ. The CDR3 bases are TGCGCCAGCAGCTTGGAGGCCGGGGAAGCTTTCTTT. It is translated as CASSLEAGEAFF.

The chain has TRBV11-3 and TRBJ2-2; D is possibly TRBD2 (6 bases). The CDR3 has 18 residues. V was shortened by 1 base and J by 1 base, with 16 bases between the two germline ends. The V gene's germline CDR1 is SGHNT and CDR2 YENEEA. The chain's CDR3 is CASSLARWGERNTGELFF. CDR3 bases: TGTGCCAGCAGCTTAGCTCGTTGGGGGGAGAGGAACACCGGGGAGCTGTTTTTT.

This clone was observed a handful of times. This chain connects TRBV4-3 to TRBJ2-7, with D hard to call. There are 15 residues in the CDR3. V lost 4 bases and J 2 bases, leaving 15 bases between the germline ends. Germline assignment: CDR1 LGHNA and CDR2 YSLEER. CDR3 coding DNA: TGCGCCAGCAGCCTAAGGGTAAAGGGTCCCTACGAGCAGTACTTC. It specifies CASSLRVKGPYEQYF.

The chain joins TRBV14 to TRBJ2-7; 10 bases are shared with TRBD2. CDR1 and CDR2 (germline): SGHDN, FVKESK. The CDR3 runs 17 residues. V trimming: 4 bases; J trimming: 4 bases; junction bases outside the gene matches: 13. The CDR3 is CASSPSGREPARYEQYF. CDR3 coding DNA: TGTGCCAGCAGCCCAAGCGGGAGGGAACCGGCACGGTACGAGCAGTACTTC.

This sequence joins TRBV27 and TRBJ1-5, with unresolved D. V lost 1 base and J 3 bases, leaving 7 bases between the germline ends. CDR1 is MNHEY and CDR2 is SMNVEV in the germline V gene (reference sequence). CDR3 length: 14 amino acids. CDR3 residues: CASSLYASNQPQHF. CDR3 DNA: TGTGCCAGCAGTTTATATGCCTCCAATCAGCCCCAGCATTTT.

The CDR3 nucleotides are TGTGCCTGGAGTGTACTGGAAGGGGGTCAGCCCCAGCATTTT. Its protein is CAWSVLEGGQPQHF. The V call is TRBV30, the J call TRBJ1-5; D might be TRBD1 (6 bases). Trimming stripped 0 bases from V and 6 bases from J, with 12 bases between. The CDR3 covers 14 residues. Germline assignment: CDR1 GTSNPN and CDR2 SVGIG (reference sequence).

The chain combines TRBV30 with TRBJ1-5; D unclear. Per the germline V gene, CDR1 is GTSNPN and CDR2 is SVGIG (reference sequence). The CDR3 consists of 11 residues. Trimming took 3 bases from V and 11 from J, leaving 11 bases between them. DNA for the CDR3: TGTGCCTGGAGCTCGGATCGGGCCCAGCATTTT. This gives the protein CAWSSDRAQHF. Together with reference TRBV30 and TRBJ1-5, the CDR3 gives the full variable domain: SQTIHQWPATLVQPVGSPLSLECTVEGTSNPNLYWYRQAAGRGLQLLFYSVGIGQISSEVPQNLSASRPQDRQFILSSKKLLLSDSGFYLCAWSSDRAQHFGDGTRLSIL.

The chain has TRBV19 and TRBJ1-4, with a weak D call TRBD1 (6 bases). V gave up 7 bases and J gave up 0 bases, with 15 bases separating them. The germline CDR1 and CDR2 sequences are LNHDA and SQIVND (reference sequence). The CDR3 runs to 16 residues. CDR3 protein: CASNHRGGPTNEKLFF. The CDR3, as DNA: TGTGCCAGTAACCACCGTGGGGGGCCAACTAATGAAAAACTGTTTTTT.

DNA for the CDR3: TGTGCCACCAGTGACCGGGAGGCTCAAGAGACCCAGTACTTC. Protein product: CATSDREAQETQYF. The V call is TRBV24-1, the J call TRBJ2-5; 7 positions agree with TRBD2. Germline V gene data show CDR1 as KGHDR and CDR2 as SFDVKD. The length of the CDR3 is 14 residues. The junction had 3 bases not matched to a gene; V was cut back by 4 bases and J by 2 bases.

The CDR3 DNA follows: TGCGCCAGCAGCTTGGTGGGGACCGAAGAGACCCAGTACTTC. This encodes CASSLVGTEETQYF. The chain links TRBV5-1 to TRBJ2-5; D is tentatively TRBD1 or TRBD2 (5 bases each). The CDR3 loop spans 14 amino acids. Germline V gives CDR1 SGHRS, CDR2 YFSETQ. Trimming pared 0 bases from V and 3 bases from J, leaving 9 bases between.

The genes are TRBV7-2 and TRBJ2-3; 7 bases line up with TRBD2. Germline V gives CDR1 SGHTA, CDR2 FQGNSA. Trimming at V came to 1 base and at J to 1 base, leaving 5 bases not matched to a gene. The CDR3 loop spans 16 amino acids. CDR3 in amino acids: CASSLGRGSGTDTQYF. The CDR3 coding sequence is TGTGCCAGCAGCTTAGGTCGCGGGAGCGGCACAGATACGCAGTATTTT.

The V call is TRBV10-1, the J call TRBJ2-1, with 8 bases matching TRBD1. This CDR3 is built from 12 residues. The germline V gene encodes CDR1 WNHNN and CDR2 SYGVQD (reference sequence). The V and J ends lost 4 bases and 11 bases, in that order; junction bases with no gene match: 4. The CDR3 nucleotides are TGCGCCAGCAGTGGGACAGGGCTAAAGCAGTTCTTC. Protein sequence: CASSGTGLKQFF.

This clone appeared once. This CDR3 is CASSGGVQAGVETQYF. The CDR3 coding sequence is TGTGCCAGCAGCGGCGGGGTGCAAGCGGGAGTTGAGACCCAGTACTTC. The chain recombines TRBV13 with TRBJ2-5; 8 bases line up with TRBD2. The junction had 13 bases not matched to a gene; V was cut back by 5 bases and J by 5 bases. The CDR3 consists of 16 residues. From germline, CDR1 is PRHDT and CDR2 FYEKMQ (reference sequence).

The gene calls are TRBV7-9 and TRBJ1-1; the D is unclear. The CDR3 extends over 14 amino acids. The germline V and J ends were trimmed by 5 bases and 2 bases, with 12 bases remaining between them. Looked up from germline, CDR1 is SEHNR and CDR2 is FQNEAQ (reference sequence). The CDR3: CASSQQTDNTEAFF. The CDR3, as DNA: TGTGCCAGCAGCCAACAAACAGACAACACTGAAGCTTTCTTT.

CDR3: CASNPGRGGSYNEQFF. CDR3 in DNA: TGTGCCAGCAATCCAGGGCGCGGAGGCTCCTACAATGAGCAGTTCTTC. The V call is TRBV28, the J call TRBJ2-1, with D tentatively TRBD1 or TRBD2 (5 bases each). Looked up from germline, CDR1 is MDHEN and CDR2 is SYDVKM. The V end lost 7 bases, the J end lost 0 bases, and 16 bases lay between the germline ends. The CDR3 loop spans 16 amino acids.

The chain links TRBV29-1 to TRBJ2-5; the D call may be TRBD1 or TRBD2 (5 bases each). Germline V CDR1 and CDR2: SQVTM, ANQGSEA. There are 13 residues in the CDR3. The V end was cut by 7 bases, the J end by 4 bases, with 16 bases between. The CDR3 is CSGGWLGRETQYF. The CDR3 nucleotides are TGCAGCGGGGGGTGGTTGGGAAGAGAGACCCAGTACTTC.

This clone was recorded a few times. The genes are TRBV11-2 and TRBJ1-2, with D perhaps matching TRBD1 (6 bases). Trimming stripped 6 bases from V and 3 bases from J, with 17 bases between. The CDR3 consists of 15 residues. CDR1 and CDR2 from the germline V gene are SGHAT and FQNNGV. CDR3 residues: CASRPYQGPHYGYTF. The CDR3 nucleotides read TGTGCCAGCAGACCGTACCAGGGGCCACACTATGGCTACACCTTC.

The chain has TRBV2 and TRBJ2-2; 9 positions match TRBD2. Germline-derived CDR1 and CDR2 are SNHLY and FYNNEI. With 4 bases clipped from V and 0 bases from J, the junction kept 3 bases outside the gene matches. This CDR3 region has 16 residues. CDR3 DNA sequence: TGTGCCAGCAGTGCCTTAGCGGGGGCGAACACCGGGGAGCTGTTTTTT. Protein sequence: CASSALAGANTGELFF.

This sequence joins TRBV5-6 and TRBJ1-1; D might be TRBD1 (6 bases). Trimming removed 3 bases at V and 0 bases at J, with 18 bases between. There are 17 residues in the CDR3. CDR1 is SGHDT, CDR2 YYEEEE, per germline. The CDR3 sequence: CASSSQGTGFMNTEAFF. The CDR3 DNA reads as TGTGCCAGCAGCTCGCAGGGGACGGGGTTCATGAACACTGAAGCTTTCTTT.

The chain recombines TRBV4-3 with TRBJ2-7; TRBD2 aligns across 7 bases. J gave up 3 bases and V 0 bases, and 5 bases lay outside the gene matches. This CDR3 has 15 amino acids. Looked up from germline, CDR1 is LGHNA and CDR2 is YSLEER. The CDR3 nucleotides read TGCGCCAGCAGCCAAGATCCAGGGAGGGGCTACGAGCAGTACTTC. Translating it yields CASSQDPGRGYEQYF.

Notes on this clone: The identical CDR3 is also encoded by other nucleotide sequences in the sample. This chain uses TRBV30 with TRBJ1-5; D unclear. Per germline, CDR1 GTSNPN and CDR2 SVGIG (reference sequence). The CDR3 sequence is 13 residues long. V lost 0 bases, J lost 1 base, and 4 bases lay in between. The CDR3, as DNA: TGTGCCTGGAGTGTACAAAGCAATCAGCCCCAGCATTTT. The encoded protein is CAWSVQSNQPQHF.

The chain has TRBV7-2 and TRBJ2-7; 8 bases agree with TRBD2. V shed 5 bases and J 7 bases; nucleotides not matched to a gene: 13. This CDR3 region has 15 residues. Germline-derived CDR1 and CDR2 are SGHTA and FQGNSA. The CDR3 here is CASSPPSGSLREQYF. CDR3 DNA sequence: TGTGCCAGCAGCCCTCCCAGCGGGAGCCTCAGGGAGCAGTACTTC.